The entry below gives a single T cell receptor beta chain sequence along with its context. TCRdb's copy holds only in-frame clones and misses some; the assay was immunoSEQ multiplex PCR. The sample lists a few hundred thousand clones; 87% were seen once. This sample was taken from a study of blood T cell repertoires in COVID-19. Across the study: Researchers got acute and convalescent COVID-19 samples from the United States, Italy and Spain.

Participants were aged about 18 to 90 years, lived in 20 to 30 US areas, and enrolled virtually. The ends were cut back, 2 bases at V and 3 bases at J, with 10 bases in the middle. The CDR3 totals 14 residues. From germline, CDR1 is MGHRA and CDR2 YSYEKL. The TCR comes from a woman aged 25 to 39 who had recovered from COVID-19. The specimen sequenced was PBMCs or T cells enriched from blood (not recorded which). The chain combines TRBV4-1 with TRBJ1-1; D is uncertain. The CDR3 sequence: CASSQIFRDTEAFF. The CDR3, as DNA: TGCGCCAGCAGCCAAATCTTCCGGGACACTGAAGCTTTCTTT.